The 15 T cell receptor beta chains reported below all come from one sample, sequenced in a study of blood T cell repertoires in COVID-19. Profiling relied on immunoSEQ multiplex PCR, and the TCRdb table lists in-frame clones only, not all of them. This table holds some 73,000 clones, 85% found once. Sequences were obtained from peripheral blood. The receptor source for this set is a woman at least 80 years old with active or convalescent COVID-19.

The rearrangement joins TRBV9 to TRBJ2-1; 7 bases map to TRBD1. The CDR3 is 15 amino acids. V lost 1 base and J lost 2; bases outside the gene matches: 3. Germline CDR1 reads SGDLS; CDR2 reads YYNGEE. The CDR3 DNA follows: TGTGCCAGCAGCGTATGGGACAGTACCTACAATGAGCAGTTCTTC. Residues: CASSVWDSTYNEQFF.

The chain combines TRBV6-5 with TRBJ2-7, with 7 nucleotides matching TRBD1. Trimming took 6 bases from V and 2 from J; bases not matched to a gene: 4. In germline, CDR1 is MNHEY, CDR2 SVGAGI. The CDR3 covers 13 residues. The CDR3 region has the DNA TGTGCCAGCAGCTCGGACAGGACCTACGAGCAGTACTTC. It yields the protein CASSSDRTYEQYF.

The chain links TRBV28 to TRBJ1-4; D might be TRBD1 (5 bases). The V end lost 5 bases, the J end lost 1 base, and 11 bases lay between the germline ends. Per germline, CDR1 MDHEN and CDR2 SYDVKM. The CDR3 loop spans 15 amino acids. CDR3 in DNA: TGTGCCAGCAGTCCCCCCCAGGGAACTAATGAAAAACTGTTTTTT. Translation gives CASSPPQGTNEKLFF.

The J gene is TRBJ2-7, the V gene TRBV29-1, with 9 nucleotides matching TRBD1. The length of the CDR3 is 14 residues. In germline, CDR1 is SQVTM, CDR2 ANQGSEA. V shed 6 bases and J 1 base; nucleotides not matched to a gene: 7. CDR3 amino acids: CSVAGTGRSYEQYF. For the CDR3, the DNA is TGCAGCGTGGCCGGGACAGGGAGGTCCTACGAGCAGTACTTC.

The V call is TRBV14, the J call TRBJ1-2, with D perhaps TRBD1 (6 bases). The V gene lost 4 bases and the J gene lost 4 bases, with 16 bases spanning the gap. Germline CDR1 reads SGHDN; CDR2 reads FVKESK. The CDR3 is 15 residues long. The CDR3 bases are TGTGCCAGCAGCCCCCGACCGACAGGAATCTATGGCTACACCTTC. Residues: CASSPRPTGIYGYTF.

The rearrangement joins TRBV20-1 to TRBJ1-5; 8 positions agree with TRBD1. V gave up 3 bases and J gave up 7 bases; unmatched junction bases: 8. This CDR3 contains 14 residues. Germline V gives CDR1 DFQATT, CDR2 SNEGSKA (reference sequence). CDR3 amino acids: CSASLDRVEQPQHF. The CDR3 DNA sequence: TGCAGTGCTAGTTTGGACAGGGTTGAGCAGCCCCAGCATTTT.

This clone was detected only a few times. The chain couples TRBV6-5 to TRBJ1-3; the match to TRBD1 covers 9 bases. CDR3 size: 15 residues. The trim removed 7 bases at V and 3 bases at J, leaving 7 bases unmatched. Per the germline V gene, CDR1 is MNHEY and CDR2 is SVGAGI. The CDR3 DNA sequence: TGTGCCAGCATTCAACAGGGGGCGCGTGGAAACACCATATATTTT. It specifies CASIQQGARGNTIYF.

V and J are TRBV6-2 or TRBV6-3 and TRBJ1-4; D call uncertain. Trimming pared 0 bases from V and 10 bases from J, leaving 6 bases between. Per germline, CDR1 MNHEY and CDR2 SVGEGT. The CDR3 loop spans 12 amino acids. In nucleotides, the CDR3 is TGTGCCAGCAGTTACTCCCCCGGAAAACTGTTTTTT. Protein: CASSYSPGKLFF.

The chain links TRBV19 to TRBJ1-1, with a possible D match to TRBD1 (5 bases). The length of the CDR3 is 13 residues. Looked up from germline, CDR1 is LNHDA and CDR2 is SQIVND (reference sequence). Trimming stripped 1 base from V and 4 bases from J, with 7 bases between. CDR3 in DNA: TGTGCCAGTAGTATAGGGGGGGGCACTGAAGCTTTCTTT. Translation: CASSIGGGTEAFF.

The chain links TRBV3-1 (or the pseudogene TRBV3-2) to TRBJ2-1, with a tentative D call TRBD2 (6 bases). The V end lost 3 bases, the J end lost 6 bases, and 9 bases lay between the germline ends. This CDR3 has 13 amino acids. Germline V gene data show CDR1 as LGHDT and CDR2 as YNNKEL (reference sequence). CDR3 sequence reads: CASSQDYSNEQFF. The CDR3 DNA follows: TGTGCCAGCAGCCAGGACTATTCCAATGAGCAGTTCTTC.

This chain connects TRBV28 to TRBJ2-4; a possible D gene is TRBD1 (5 bases). The CDR3 is 14 amino acids. Germline V gene lookup returns CDR1 MDHEN and CDR2 SYDVKM. V was trimmed by 6 bases and J by 1 base, leaving 10 bases between them. CDR3 protein: CASSLTVAKNIQYF. Here the CDR3 DNA reads TGTGCCAGCAGCTTGACAGTGGCCAAAAACATTCAGTACTTC.

The chain carries TRBV11-2 and TRBJ1-2; no clear D. Germline V gene lookup returns CDR1 SGHAT and CDR2 FQNNGV. The CDR3 loop spans 13 amino acids. Trimming pared 3 bases from V and 5 bases from J, leaving 10 bases between. CDR3 sequence reads: CASSLGGSYGYTF. The CDR3 nucleotides read TGTGCCAGCAGCTTGGGAGGATCATATGGCTACACCTTC.

CDR3 DNA: TGTGCCAGCAGGAGGGACATTAGGGATTCACCCCTCCACTTT. This translates into CASRRDIRDSPLHF. The chain couples TRBV9 to TRBJ1-6, with a weak D call TRBD1 (6 bases). The CDR3 loop spans 14 amino acids. V lost 5 bases, J lost 8 bases, and 14 bases lay in between. Germline V CDR1 and CDR2: SGDLS, YYNGEE.

The V call is TRBV12-3 or TRBV12-4, the J call TRBJ2-5, with TRBD1 matching 8 bases. CDR3 length equals 12 residues. The junction had 2 bases not matched to a gene; V was cut back by 7 bases and J by 4 bases. CDR3 nucleotide sequence: TGTGCCAGCACCAGGGGGCGAGAGACCCAGTACTTC. It specifies CASTRGRETQYF.

The chain's CDR3 is CASSLEGGADNEQFF. The CDR3 DNA follows: TGTGCCAGCAGCTTGGAAGGGGGGGCCGACAATGAGCAGTTCTTC. This chain uses TRBV5-4 with TRBJ2-1, with D perhaps matching TRBD2 (7 bases). Germline CDR1 is SGHNT and CDR2 is YYREEE (reference sequence). V gave up 0 bases and J gave up 5 bases, with 12 bases separating them. The CDR3 loop spans 15 amino acids.